The clone carrying this TCR beta chain has more than one count but fewer than ten. What it recognizes is unknown. The data are from a study of regulatory T cells in long-lasting Graves disease. Across the whole study: Over-5-year antithyroid drug use with positive TSH receptor antibodies defined persistent Graves' disease in the study.

Through Arm-PCR of CDR3 regions and iRepertoire HTBI primers, TCR beta libraries were built. In the source study's methods: Detected in the samples were around 62 TRBV and 15 or so TRBJ segments. TCRdb analysed the multiplex PCR reads with MiXCR anew, one entry per CDR3 protein. None of the V and J calls come from the authors' own analysis; TCRdb made them. Of 400,000 to 500,000 distinct CDR3 sequences listed, roughly 21% are singletons. Time point of the sample: persistent/refractory GD, antithyroid drugs over 5 years with positive TRAb. Researchers made the TCR library from RNA that was extracted from PBMCs. Graves' disease diagnoses followed American Thyroid Association guidelines. The CDR3 extends over 13 amino acids. V gave up 0 bases and J gave up 10 bases, with 12 bases separating them. Germline CDR1 and CDR2: LGHDT and YNNKEL (reference sequence). Overall study results and limits: Repertoires from persistent disease leaned toward TRBV28, TRBJ1-2 and TRBJ2-5.

The starting material was peripheral blood mononuclear cells (PBMCs), obtained when the disease was refractory, from a patient treated with antithyroid drugs. This rearrangement joins TRBV3-1 to TRBJ1-1; D possibly corresponds to TRBD1 (6 bases). The receptor was isolated from a female donor with Graves disease. DNA for the CDR3: TGTGCCAGCAGCCAAGAGCACAGGGCTAGAGCTTTCTTT. It codes for CASSQEHRARAFF.